This T cell receptor beta chain stems from a study of beta chain features in type 1 diabetes. Findings and limits, study-wide: The study found that naive, central memory and Treg TCRB repertoires appeared more similar in patients than in healthy donors. It was possible that PCR favored shorter templates, equally so in patients and controls. Reads derived from cDNA could over-represent cells showing high TCR expression. Researchers report that Type 1 diabetes patients had moderately but significantly shorter TCRB CDR3s across all four CD4+ subsets.

Turning to this clone: Its antigen is undetermined.

As every portion of the isolated RNA was reverse transcribed, the sequencing read expressed TCRB transcripts. Generated by immunoSEQ multiplex PCR, the TCRdb table keeps only in-frame clones and is missing some. The table lists about 26,000 clones, about 49% of them singletons. Germline loops: CDR1 MGHRA, CDR2 YSYEKL. The CDR3 is made up of 17 amino acids. V dropped 4 bases and J dropped 1 base, with 17 bases sitting between them. Each of the CD4+ naive, central memory, regulatory and stem cell-like memory populations was sorted via CD45RO/CCR7/CD25/CD127/CD95/CD27. The clonotype was recovered from a man aged 25 to 40 with type 1 diabetes. The rearrangement uses TRBV4-1 and TRBJ1-3; D is undetermined. The sample consisted of stem cell memory CD4+ T cells from blood. CDR3 in DNA: TGCGCCAGCAGCCCTCTGATGACAAGTCAGTCTGGAAACACCATATATTTT. Encoded protein: CASSPLMTSQSGNTIYF.